This T cell receptor (beta chain) is drawn from a study of cytomegalovirus exposure and HLA in healthy donors. General study findings and limits: In a later analysis, HLA-C alleles had the fewest associated TCRs, DRB1 alleles the most. In a later analysis, the majority of CMV-associated beta chains seemingly showed HLA restriction. At a 0.05 false discovery rate, a later analysis found approximately 17,000 TCR beta sequences to be associated with HLA alleles.

The PCR employed 60 Vbeta primers together with 13 Jbeta primers. TCRdb's table, derived via immunoSEQ multiplex PCR, lists solely in-frame clones and lacks some. The table lists around 150,000 clones, around 87% of them singletons. Per the germline V gene, CDR1 is MNHNS and CDR2 is SASEGT. Between the trimmed V and J ends, which lost 6 bases and 3 bases, there was a span of 9 bases. The CDR3 spans 14 residues. On this clone: Its target is unknown.

At the time of sampling, donors were nominally healthy, though unrecorded immune exposures were likely. This clonotype was obtained from a woman in her twenties or thirties in good health and CMV-seronegative. V usage is TRBV6-1 and J usage is TRBJ1-6; D remains unclear. Material: PBMCs. This CDR3 is CASSETLYNSPLHF. CDR3 coding DNA: TGTGCCAGCAGCGAGACTCTCTATAATTCACCCCTCCACTTT.